This T cell receptor beta chain appears in the sequencing data of a study of cytomegalovirus exposure and HLA in healthy donors. The PCR employed 60 Vbeta primers together with 13 Jbeta primers. Using immunoSEQ multiplex PCR, the repertoire was profiled, and TCRdb retains in-frame clones only, with some absent. The repertoire holds about 130,000 clones, with 65% to 80% as singletons. This CDR3 comprises 13 residues. The germline CDR1 and CDR2 sequences are SGHNT and YENEEA. The V gene end was trimmed by 4 bases and the J gene end by 3 bases; junction bases not matched to a gene: 0. The chain is built from TRBV11-3 and TRBJ2-7; 10 bases fit TRBD1. Specimen: PBMCs. The TCR comes from a man aged 35-49 years in good health and CMV-seronegative. The CDR3 is CASSWDRGYEQYF. CDR3 sequence (DNA): TGTGCCAGCAGCTGGGACAGGGGCTACGAGCAGTACTTC. The whole variable domain, remainder taken from reference TRBV11-3 and TRBJ2-7, is EAGVVQSPRYKIIEKKQPVAFWCNPISGHNTLYWYLQNLGQGPELLIRYENEEAVDDSQLPKDRFSAERLKGVDSTLKIQPAELGDSAVYLCASSWDRGYEQYFGPGTRLTVT.